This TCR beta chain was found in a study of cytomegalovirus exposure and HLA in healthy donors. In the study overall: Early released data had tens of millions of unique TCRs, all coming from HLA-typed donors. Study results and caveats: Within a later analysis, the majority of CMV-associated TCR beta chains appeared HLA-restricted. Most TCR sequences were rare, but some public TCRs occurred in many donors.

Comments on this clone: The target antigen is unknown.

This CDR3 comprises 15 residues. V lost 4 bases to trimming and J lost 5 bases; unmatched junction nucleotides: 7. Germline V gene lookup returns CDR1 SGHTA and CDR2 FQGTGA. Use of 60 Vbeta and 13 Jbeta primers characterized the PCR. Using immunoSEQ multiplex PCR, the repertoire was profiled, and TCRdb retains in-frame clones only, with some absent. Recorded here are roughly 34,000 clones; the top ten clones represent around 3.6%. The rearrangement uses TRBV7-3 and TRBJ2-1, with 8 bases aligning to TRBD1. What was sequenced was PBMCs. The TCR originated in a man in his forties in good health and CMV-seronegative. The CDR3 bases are TGTGCCAGCAGCTCCCAGGGGGCGGGACACAATGAGCAGTTCTTC. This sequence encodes CASSSQGAGHNEQFF.